The TCR beta chain under discussion was sequenced for a study of T-cell memory formation after mild COVID-19. Findings and caveats of the study: CD4+ contracting clones were mainly CM and EM; CD8+ ones, EMRA.

CDR1 is SNHLY, CDR2 FYNNEI, per germline. The CDR3 contains 15 residues. Trimming removed 3 bases from V and 4 bases from J; junction bases left unmatched: 8. Via MiXCR, TCRdb re-called the 5' RACE reads, giving one row per CDR3 protein. This sample has about 270,000 distinct CDR3 sequences, with roughly 17% found just once. This clonotype has just a few counts. Its antigen is currently unknown. J is TRBJ1-2 and V is TRBV2; 7 bases fit TRBD1. This TCR was sampled from a man between 18 and 35 years old who had mild COVID-19 (a few samples of this study predate the infection). Cell type and time point are not known. The sample taken for sequencing was PBMCs or a T cell subset sorted from them (not recorded which). CDR3 region: CASSESETGFYGYTF. The DNA for the CDR3 is TGTGCCAGCAGTGAGAGCGAGACAGGGTTCTATGGCTACACCTTC.